This TCR beta chain appears in the sequencing data of a study of blood T cell repertoires in COVID-19. Profiling relied on immunoSEQ multiplex PCR, and the TCRdb table lists in-frame clones only, not all of them. The table includes 240,000 or so clones, around 87% detected once. Germline V gene data show CDR1 as ENHRY and CDR2 as SYGVKD. CDR3 size: 15 residues. V lost 0 bases and J lost 6; bases outside the gene matches: 0. The chain carries TRBV10-3 and TRBJ1-3; 12 nucleotides line up with TRBD1. Sequencing was performed on peripheral blood. This receptor was taken from an older woman with active or convalescent COVID-19. The CDR3, as DNA: TGTGCCATCAGTGAGTCGGGACAGGGGGCAAACACCATATATTTT. Protein: CAISESGQGANTIYF.